The 19 T cell receptor beta chains below come from one sample, sequenced in a study of OX40 agonist ivuxolimab in advanced cancers. Profiled with immunoSEQ multiplex PCR; TCRdb holds only in-frame clones, not every one. The sample holds approximately 61,000 clones, roughly nine tenths seen once. The source was CD4+ or CD8+ T cells sorted from blood, collected in a trial of the OX40 agonist ivuxolimab. All receptors come from an adult with an advanced solid tumor such as melanoma, head and neck, liver or kidney cancer.

The chain uses TRBV25-1 and TRBJ2-7, with D possibly being TRBD1 (5 bases). The CDR3 sequence is 14 residues long. Germline V gene sequence: CDR1 MGHDK, CDR2 SYGVNS. V dropped 3 bases and J dropped 4 bases, with 13 bases sitting between them. CDR3 residues: CASSDANRQYEQYF. The CDR3 nucleotides read TGTGCCAGCAGTGATGCGAACAGGCAATACGAGCAGTACTTC.

This chain joins TRBV7-8 and TRBJ2-2; 7 bases line up with TRBD1. V trimming: 5 bases; J trimming: 1 base; junction bases outside the gene matches: 7. The germline V gene has CDR1 SGHVS and CDR2 FQNEAQ. This CDR3 spans 16 amino acids. The CDR3: CASSRRTGGNTGELFF. The CDR3, as DNA: TGTGCCAGCAGCCGTAGGACAGGTGGGAACACCGGGGAGCTGTTTTTT.

The chain recombines TRBV6-1 with TRBJ2-2, with 7 bases fitting TRBD2. This CDR3 contains 16 residues. Germline-derived CDR1 and CDR2 are MNHNS and SASEGT. The J segment lost 4 bases and the V segment lost 3 bases, leaving 8 bases of the junction unmatched. The CDR3: CASSDWGGRGTGELFF. The CDR3 DNA follows: TGTGCCAGCAGTGATTGGGGGGGGAGGGGCACCGGGGAGCTGTTTTTT.

The chain has TRBV4-3 and TRBJ2-2; D perhaps matches TRBD1 (6 bases). The CDR3 spans 18 residues. CDR1 and CDR2 (germline): LGHNA, YSLEER. The V end was cut by 0 bases, the J end by 7 bases, with 21 bases between. CDR3 protein: CASSQDLLFWGQGGELFF. DNA of the CDR3: TGCGCCAGCAGCCAAGATCTCTTGTTTTGGGGGCAGGGCGGGGAGCTGTTTTTT.

The chain links TRBV6-1 to TRBJ1-3; 9 bases agree with TRBD1. CDR3 length: 14 residues. V lost 6 bases to trimming and J lost 3 bases; unmatched junction nucleotides: 3. Per germline, CDR1 MNHNS and CDR2 SASEGT. The CDR3 DNA reads TGTGCCAGCAGACAGGGGGCAAATGGAAACACCATATATTTT. Translated, it gives CASRQGANGNTIYF.

The chain carries TRBV7-3 and TRBJ2-1, with 7 bases aligning to TRBD1. CDR1 and CDR2 (germline): SGHTA, FQGTGA. CDR3 length: 14 amino acids. V was pared by 1 base and J by 7 bases, with 4 bases of the junction left unmatched. CDR3 nucleotides: TGTGCCAGCAGCTTAAGCCGACAGGGTAATGAGCAGTTCTTC. Translation: CASSLSRQGNEQFF.

This chain links TRBV7-2 with TRBJ2-1, with 10 nucleotides matching TRBD2. This CDR3 has 18 residues. The V gene end was trimmed by 1 base and the J gene end by 10 bases; junction bases not matched to a gene: 16. Germline CDR1 is SGHTA and CDR2 is FQGNSA. DNA of the CDR3: TGTGCCAGCAGCTTAGATTGGGGGGCTGCTAGCGGGAGTGCGGAGCAGTTCTTC. Amino acids: CASSLDWGAASGSAEQFF.

V usage is TRBV11-2 and J usage is TRBJ2-1, with D perhaps given as TRBD1 or TRBD2 (5 bases each). V was cut by 4 bases and J by 1 base, with 23 bases left in between. The CDR3 sequence is 19 residues long. Germline CDR1 is SGHAT and CDR2 is FQNNGV. CDR3 coding DNA: TGTGCCAGCAGCTCCACGGGACCTAACCCCCTTCGGTCCTACAATGAGCAGTTCTTC. It yields the protein CASSSTGPNPLRSYNEQFF.

The chain uses TRBV5-1 and TRBJ1-4, with D unresolved. V lost 1 base and J lost 4, with 8 bases in between. CDR1 is SGHRS, CDR2 YFSETQ, per germline. CDR3 length: 14 amino acids. As DNA, the CDR3 is TGCGCCAGCAGCTTGTCCGGGGTTAATGAAAAACTGTTTTTT. Protein sequence: CASSLSGVNEKLFF.

On this clone itself: One junction end disagrees with the germline gene, perhaps due to a read error. The rearrangement joins TRBV6-1 to TRBJ1-2, with D possibly matching TRBD1 (6 bases). Germline values: CDR1 MNHNS, CDR2 SASEGT. The CDR3 has 13 amino acids. CDR3 sequence reads: CATSPGGNYGYTF. Written as DNA, the CDR3 is TGTGCCACCAGTCCGGGGGGCAACTATGGCTACACCTTC.

The chain links TRBV9 to TRBJ2-1; the match to TRBD1 covers 8 bases. Germline assignment: CDR1 SGDLS and CDR2 YYNGEE. Losses at the gene ends were 0 bases for V and 2 bases for J; bases not matched to a gene: 1. The CDR3 spans 15 residues. The CDR3 here is CASSVGQGTYNEQFF. The CDR3 bases are TGTGCCAGCAGCGTAGGACAGGGGACCTACAATGAGCAGTTCTTC.

The chain recombines TRBV28 with TRBJ1-2; D is possibly TRBD1 (6 bases). V was pared by 5 bases and J by 4 bases, with 17 bases between. CDR1 is MDHEN and CDR2 is SYDVKM in the germline V gene. This CDR3 region has 15 residues. CDR3 nucleotide sequence: TGTGCCAGCAGTACCAAAGGAGACAGGTCCTATGGCTACACCTTC. Its translation is CASSTKGDRSYGYTF.

The rearrangement links TRBV7-2 to TRBJ2-7, with D hard to call. The CDR3 is made up of 13 amino acids. CDR1 and CDR2 (germline): SGHTA, FQGNSA. Trimming stripped 1 base from V and 7 bases from J, with 11 bases between. The CDR3 loop reads CASSLGKGPEQYF. CDR3 DNA: TGTGCCAGCAGCTTAGGTAAGGGCCCTGAGCAGTACTTC.

The CDR3, as DNA: TGTGCCAGCAGTTCCGGACTAGCGGGGGATCGAGAGACCCAGTACTTC. Translating it yields CASSSGLAGDRETQYF. This sequence joins TRBV28 and TRBJ2-5; 13 bases are a match to TRBD2. The germline V gene has CDR1 MDHEN and CDR2 SYDVKM. Trimming took 4 bases from V and 4 from J; bases not matched to a gene: 6. The CDR3 sequence is 16 residues long.

The rearrangement links TRBV1 to TRBJ2-1. TRBV1 represents a pseudogene. The CDR3 extends over 14 amino acids. CDR3 DNA sequence: TGCACCAGCAGCCAACCACATACGGCCAATGAGCAGTTCTTC. Its protein is CTSSQPHTANEQFF.

The chain joins TRBV5-5 to TRBJ1-4, with D perhaps matching TRBD1 (6 bases). The V gene lost 4 bases and the J gene lost 6 bases, with 16 bases spanning the gap. From germline, CDR1 is SGHKS and CDR2 YYEKEE (reference sequence). CDR3 length: 15 residues. The CDR3 DNA reads TGTGCCAGCAGCCCAACGACAGGAAGGGATGAAAAACTGTTTTTT. Its protein product is CASSPTTGRDEKLFF.

V and J are TRBV7-9 and TRBJ2-5, with D unresolved. The CDR3 length is 11 residues. Germline lookup yields CDR1 SEHNR and CDR2 FQNEAQ (reference sequence). The V end was cut by 3 bases, the J end by 4 bases, with 3 bases between. The CDR3 sequence: CASSLLETQYF. For the CDR3, the DNA is TGTGCCAGCAGCTTGTTAGAGACCCAGTACTTC.

The chain joins TRBV29-1 to TRBJ2-3, with D possibly being TRBD2 (5 bases). The CDR3 is 14 residues long. Trimming left V 3 bases short and J 0 bases short, with 10 bases between. The germline gives CDR1 SQVTM, CDR2 ANQGSEA. CDR3 in amino acids: CSVEGGPSTDTQYF. Written as DNA, the CDR3 is TGCAGCGTTGAGGGCGGGCCAAGCACAGATACGCAGTATTTT.

DNA of the CDR3: TGTGCCAGCAGGCCGGGACTAGCGGGAGTTGCTGAGCAGTTCTTC. The encoded protein is CASRPGLAGVAEQFF. This rearrangement joins TRBV25-1 to TRBJ2-1; 14 bases agree with TRBD2. The CDR3 covers 15 residues. Germline V lookup: CDR1 MGHDK, CDR2 SYGVNS. V gave up 6 bases and J gave up 9 bases; unmatched junction bases: 7. The variable domain in full, with the rest retrieved from reference TRBV25-1 and TRBJ2-1, is EADIYQTPRYLVIGTGKKITLECSQTMGHDKMYWYQQDPGMELHLIHYSYGVNSTEKGDLSSESTVSRIRTEHFPLTLESARPSHTSQYLCASRPGLAGVAEQFFGPGTRLTVL.